This TCR beta chain was retrieved from a study of CD8+ T cells in alopecia areata. General observations from the study: Scalp and blood retained many expanded lesional clones during tofacitinib. Sequencing of scalp samples also captures resident alphabeta T cells of normal skin.

V lost 1 base to trimming and J lost 2 bases; unmatched junction nucleotides: 2. The germline CDR1 and CDR2 sequences are SGHTA and FQGTGA. CDR3 length: 15 residues. It was cDNA, reverse transcribed from extracted RNA, that served as the sequencing template. Clones were read by immunoSEQ multiplex PCR, and TCRdb kept only the in-frame ones, dropping some. Here the sample spans roughly 250,000 clones, 60% being singletons. Sample treatment: oral pan-JAK inhibitor, 5-10 mg twice daily. In this sample, this clone turned up a few times. The antigen is unknown. This receptor was taken from a human donor with alopecia areata. The source was CD4+ T cells sorted from blood, collected around week 54, from a patient treated with tofacitinib. The chain combines TRBV7-3 with TRBJ2-5; TRBD2 matches 9 bases. CDR3 bases: TGTGCCAGCAGCTTAAGGCTAGCGGGGCAAGAGACCCAGTACTTC. Its protein product is CASSLRLAGQETQYF.